A single sample is the source of the 23 T cell receptor beta chains below, sequenced in a study of response to subunit inactivated influenza vaccine. TCRdb re-called the RT-PCR reads through MiXCR, storing one row per CDR3 protein. The sample shows more than 450,000 distinct CDR3 sequences, approximately 11% of them seen only once. The same data also went into a second study, on T cells expressing NK-cell markers. That source adds: TCR beta cDNA was made by 5'RACE template switching with UMIs.

The input for sequencing was PBMCs from blood, taken on the day of vaccination. These receptors were obtained from a man aged 45-65 years who received an inactivated influenza vaccine.

Only a few counts were recorded for this clonotype. The J gene is TRBJ2-1, the V gene TRBV30, with D perhaps TRBD1 (6 bases). CDR3 length equals 14 residues. V gave up 0 bases and J gave up 3 bases, with 9 bases separating them. Germline CDR1 reads GTSNPN; CDR2 reads SVGIG (reference sequence). CDR3 residues: CAWSVVGGYNEQFF. CDR3 DNA sequence: TGTGCCTGGAGTGTTGTAGGGGGCTACAATGAGCAGTTCTTC.

V gene TRBV4-3 combines with J gene TRBJ2-5, with D perhaps TRBD1 (6 bases). V lost 4 bases and J lost 2, with 11 bases in between. The germline gives CDR1 LGHNA, CDR2 YSLEER. The CDR3 loop spans 14 amino acids. CDR3 loop: CASSPQTGQETQYF. The CDR3 DNA reads TGCGCCAGCAGCCCCCAGACAGGTCAAGAGACCCAGTACTTC.

With regard to this clonotype: The junction departs from the called germline gene at one end, perhaps through a read error. The chain is built from TRBV7-9 and TRBJ2-7; possibly TRBD1 for D (6 bases). The CDR3 is made up of 11 amino acids. Germline CDR1 is SEHNR and CDR2 is FQNEAQ (reference sequence). CDR3 region: CASSSRQEQNF. Written as DNA, the CDR3 is TGTGCCAGCAGCTCTCGACAGGAGCAGAACTTC.

The table lists this clonotype with many counts. The gene calls are TRBV30 and TRBJ2-7; no reliable D call. The ends were cut back, 4 bases at V and 6 bases at J, with 13 bases in the middle. Germline CDR1 is GTSNPN and CDR2 is SVGIG (reference sequence). CDR3 size: 12 residues. The CDR3 bases are TGTGCCTGGAAAGGGCGGCCCGCCGAGCAGTACTTC. Translated: CAWKGRPAEQYF.

The rearrangement uses TRBV6-1 and TRBJ2-6; no clear D. Trimming removed 6 bases at V and 2 bases at J, with 5 bases between. CDR1 and CDR2 from the germline V gene are MNHNS and SASEGT. There are 13 residues in the CDR3. DNA of the CDR3: TGTGCCAGCAGGGGGACTGGGGCCAACGTCCTGACTTTC. Protein product: CASRGTGANVLTF.

In its sample, this clonotype was seen many times. This rearrangement joins TRBV12-3 or TRBV12-4 to TRBJ2-7; 12 nucleotides align to TRBD2. The CDR3 extends over 16 amino acids. V lost 6 bases to trimming and J lost 1 base; unmatched junction nucleotides: 7. The CDR3 protein is CASSFMGTSGSYEQYF. Here the CDR3 DNA reads TGTGCCAGCAGCTTCATGGGGACTAGCGGGTCCTACGAGCAGTACTTC.

This clonotype was observed a few times. The chain employs TRBV7-9 and TRBJ2-1; D may be TRBD2 (5 bases). Trimming removed 5 bases from V and 6 bases from J, with 14 bases in between. This CDR3 is 14 amino acids long. Germline V gene lookup returns CDR1 SEHNR and CDR2 FQNEAQ (reference sequence). The CDR3 spells CASSPWAGPNEQFF. For the CDR3, the DNA is TGTGCCAGCAGCCCCTGGGCGGGCCCCAATGAGCAGTTCTTC.

This clonotype was observed a few times. The rearrangement uses TRBV19 and TRBJ1-1; a weak D match, TRBD1 (6 bases). Germline CDR1 is LNHDA and CDR2 is SQIVND (reference sequence). V was pared by 4 bases and J by 3 bases, with 15 bases between. The CDR3 has 15 amino acids. CDR3 DNA: TGTGCCAGTAGTAGGGACATCAGGCGGGACACTGAAGCTTTCTTT. Its protein is CASSRDIRRDTEAFF.

The sample holds many counts of this clonotype. The rearrangement uses TRBV5-1 and TRBJ2-1; no firm D call. Trimming removed 0 bases at V and 0 bases at J, with 4 bases between. Germline CDR1 reads SGHRS; CDR2 reads YFSETQ. This CDR3 comprises 14 residues. The CDR3 here is CASSLGSSYNEQFF. CDR3 sequence (DNA): TGCGCCAGCAGCTTGGGGAGCTCCTACAATGAGCAGTTCTTC.

This chain connects TRBV15 to TRBJ2-1; no reliable D call. This CDR3 region has 11 residues. Trimming pared 3 bases from V and 7 bases from J, leaving 4 bases between. Germline CDR1 LNHNV, CDR2 YYDKDF (reference sequence). The CDR3 DNA follows: TGTGCCACCAGCAGGTTTAATGAGCAGTTCTTC. Protein product: CATSRFNEQFF. The complete variable domain, with remaining parts taken from reference TRBV15 and TRBJ2-1, reads DAMVIQNPRYQVTQFGKPVTLSCSQTLNHNVMYWYQQKSSQAPKLLFHYYDKDFNNEADTPDNFQSRRPNTSFCFLDIRSPGLGDTAMYLCATSRFNEQFFGPGTRLTVL.

In this sample, this clonotype turned up many times. This chain uses TRBV5-1 with TRBJ1-4; perhaps TRBD1 as D (6 bases). This CDR3 is built from 15 residues. V shed 0 bases and J shed 6 bases, with 12 bases lying between them. Germline CDR1 and CDR2: SGHRS and YFSETQ. The CDR3 sequence: CASSLAGTPYEKLFF. The CDR3 DNA reads TGCGCCAGCAGCTTGGCCGGGACACCTTATGAAAAACTGTTTTTT.

This chain joins TRBV11-1 and TRBJ2-4; 11 bases match TRBD2. CDR3 length: 18 amino acids. Germline V gives CDR1 SGHAT, CDR2 FQDESV (reference sequence). V was pared by 3 bases and J by 8 bases, with 15 bases of the junction left unmatched. DNA of the CDR3: TGTGCCAGCAGCTTCCGAGATCCATTAGCGGGAGGGGGGGACATTCAGTACTTC. Encoded protein: CASSFRDPLAGGGDIQYF.

The chain links TRBV7-3 to TRBJ2-1; 14 bases align to TRBD2. This CDR3 has 15 amino acids. Per germline, CDR1 SGHTA and CDR2 FQGTGA. The V gene end was trimmed by 2 bases and the J gene end by 13 bases; junction bases not matched to a gene: 7. The CDR3 bases are TGTGCCAGCAGCTTAGGGGGACTAGCGGGAGAGGGACAGTTCTTC. Translating gives CASSLGGLAGEGQFF.

This clonotype came up many times. The chain joins TRBV20-1 to TRBJ1-6; D gene uncertain. Germline V gene data show CDR1 as DFQATT and CDR2 as SNEGSKA (reference sequence). CDR3 length: 15 residues. Trimming pared 1 base from V and 10 bases from J, leaving 17 bases between. CDR3 sequence reads: CSARASWGGKSPLHF. The DNA for the CDR3 is TGCAGTGCTAGAGCTTCATGGGGTGGGAAATCACCCCTCCACTTT.

V is TRBV12-3 or TRBV12-4 and J is TRBJ2-3; D possibly corresponds to TRBD2 (6 bases). V was trimmed by 3 bases and J by 2 bases, leaving 12 bases between them. This CDR3 is 15 amino acids long. CDR3 coding DNA: TGTGCCAGCAGTTTGGCGGGGAGGCCCACAGATACGCAGTATTTT. It specifies CASSLAGRPTDTQYF.

The chain has TRBV20-1 and TRBJ2-7; a weak D match, TRBD2 (7 bases). CDR1 DFQATT and CDR2 SNEGSKA come from the germline V gene (reference sequence). This CDR3 comprises 14 residues. V was cut by 6 bases and J by 3 bases, with 18 bases left in between. CDR3 region: CSAERGGASYEQYF. In DNA form, the CDR3 reads TGCAGTGCCGAGAGGGGGGGGGCCAGCTACGAGCAGTACTTC.

In its sample, this clonotype was seen a few times. V usage is TRBV5-1 and J usage is TRBJ1-1, with 12 bases fitting TRBD1. The V and J ends lost 3 bases and 0 bases, in that order; junction bases with no gene match: 6. This CDR3 region has 17 residues. Germline assignment: CDR1 SGHRS and CDR2 YFSETQ. The CDR3 coding sequence is TGCGCCAGCAGCTCGGGACAGGGGGCTTTTGTGAACACTGAAGCTTTCTTT. Translation: CASSSGQGAFVNTEAFF.

The table lists this clonotype with many counts. The J gene is TRBJ2-1, the V gene TRBV12-3 or TRBV12-4; D call uncertain. This CDR3 has 14 amino acids. The germline V and J ends were trimmed by 5 bases and 2 bases, with 10 bases remaining between them. The CDR3 nucleotides read TGTGCCAGCAGTCCTGCTGGCACCTACAATGAGCAGTTCTTC. This sequence encodes CASSPAGTYNEQFF.

This clonotype was observed a handful of times. The genes are TRBV15 and TRBJ2-1, with 9 bases that match TRBD2. The CDR3 covers 14 residues. Germline-derived CDR1 and CDR2 are LNHNV and YYDKDF (reference sequence). The trim removed 4 bases at V and 8 bases at J, leaving 6 bases unmatched. CDR3 sequence reads: CATSTGLALDEQFF. Here the CDR3 DNA reads TGTGCCACCAGCACGGGACTAGCTCTTGATGAGCAGTTCTTC.

This clonotype came up many times. This rearrangement joins TRBV11-1 to TRBJ2-5, with 8 bases fitting TRBD1. The trim removed 0 bases at V and 2 bases at J, leaving 14 bases unmatched. The CDR3 loop spans 19 amino acids. Looked up from germline, CDR1 is SGHAT and CDR2 is FQDESV (reference sequence). The chain's CDR3 is CASSLAVYSSDRAQETQYF. In nucleotides, the CDR3 is TGTGCCAGCAGCTTAGCGGTTTACTCTTCGGACAGGGCACAAGAGACCCAGTACTTC.

In its sample, this clonotype was seen a few times. The V and J genes are TRBV28 and TRBJ2-1, with D perhaps TRBD1 (6 bases). The CDR3 is 16 residues long. From germline, CDR1 is MDHEN and CDR2 SYDVKM. The germline V and J ends were trimmed by 3 bases and 7 bases, with 19 bases remaining between them. In nucleotides, the CDR3 is TGTGCCAGCAGTTTCTCATCGGACAGCCCGTCGAATGAGCAGTTCTTC. Translated, it gives CASSFSSDSPSNEQFF.

This clonotype was detected a few times. For the CDR3, the DNA is TGTGCCAGCAGCGTCGGGACAGGGGGCGGCGAGCAGTACTTC. Its protein product is CASSVGTGGGEQYF. The V call is TRBV9, the J call TRBJ2-7; 12 bases match TRBD1. V was clipped by 2 bases and J by 6 bases; unmatched bases: 3. Germline V gene lookup returns CDR1 SGDLS and CDR2 YYNGEE. The CDR3 is 14 residues long.

This clonotype was seen ten or more times. The CDR3 reads CASSLVGLAGGPYNEQFF. The DNA for the CDR3 is TGCGCCAGCAGCTTGGTTGGACTAGCGGGAGGCCCATACAATGAGCAGTTCTTC. The chain joins TRBV5-1 to TRBJ2-1; 14 nucleotides align to TRBD2. V lost 0 bases to trimming and J lost 4 bases; unmatched junction nucleotides: 6. The V gene's germline CDR1 is SGHRS and CDR2 YFSETQ. The CDR3 consists of 18 residues.